The rows below give T cell receptor beta chains drawn from one sample of a study of CD4 T cells in relation to SARS-CoV-2 and coronaviruses. Only in-frame clones appear in the TCRdb table, and some are missing; sequencing was by immunoSEQ multiplex PCR. Among approximately 40,000 clones listed, over 65% were seen once. No antigens are known for them. The sample was memory CD4+ T cells from PBMCs, cultured in vitro. These receptors originate from an adult with COVID-19. Each CDR3 is given with its conserved first and last residue. The D gene is left open where the match is weak. Expanded clones are given a class, and other clones once, few, many or no size at all.

size,D,V,J,DNA,CDR3
-,-,TRBV6-5,TRBJ2-7,TGTGCCAGCACAAGTGTCGGGTCCTACGAGCAGTACTTC,CASTSVGSYEQYF
-,-,TRBV9,TRBJ2-3,TGTGCCAGCAGCGGGATGGGGGGTTTAACAGATACGCAGTATTTT,CASSGMGGLTDTQYF
-,-,TRBV7-9,TRBJ1-2,TGTGCCAGCAGCTTAGAAATGGGCAGGAGGGACTATGGCTACACCTTC,CASSLEMGRRDYGYTF
-,-,TRBV9,TRBJ1-1,TGTGCCAGCAGCCCGGGGGGGTCTTGGGACACTGAAGCTTTCTTT,CASSPGGSWDTEAFF
-,TRBD1,TRBV28,TRBJ1-4,TGTGCCAGCAGTAGGCTGGGACAGGGAGCAACTAATGAAAAACTGTTTTTT,CASSRLGQGATNEKLFF
-,TRBD1,TRBV28,TRBJ2-7,TGTGCCAGCAGTTTAACCGGACAGGCATTTTACGAGCAGTACTTC,CASSLTGQAFYEQYF
-,TRBD2,TRBV6-5,TRBJ2-3,TGTGCCAGCAGGAGAGCGGGGGGCACAGATACGCAGTATTTT,CASRRAGGTDTQYF
-,TRBD2,TRBV2,TRBJ2-3,TGTGCCAGCAAGAGGCTAGCGGGAGGGGAAGTGACAGATACGCAGTATTTT,CASKRLAGGEVTDTQYF
-,-,TRBV18,TRBJ2-2,TGTGCCAGCTCACCATTTAGACAGCCCTCGCTCACCGGGGAGCTGTTTTTT,CASSPFRQPSLTGELFF
few,-,TRBV7-9,TRBJ1-2,TGTGCCAGCAGCTTAGTCCGGGATTCTCAAGGGGGCTATGGCTACACCTTC,CASSLVRDSQGGYGYTF
once,TRBD1,TRBV2,TRBJ1-2,TGTGCCAGCAGTGAAGGCAGGGGGTATAGCTATGGCTACACCTTC,CASSEGRGYSYGYTF
-,-,TRBV7-9,TRBJ2-5,TGTGCCAGCAGCTTAAAGGTTTTACAAGAGACCCAGTACTTC,CASSLKVLQETQYF
-,-,TRBV19,TRBJ1-2,TGTGCCAGTAGTATTGGTGACCTGGGGGTTAACTATGGCTACACCTTC,CASSIGDLGVNYGYTF
-,-,TRBV29-1,TRBJ2-2,TGCAGCGTTGTTGGAGGGCCCGGGGAGCTGTTTTTT,CSVVGGPGELFF
-,-,TRBV2,TRBJ2-3,TGTGCCAGCAGTCCGGACGGGGCTAGCGCAGATACGCAGTATTTT,CASSPDGASADTQYF
-,-,TRBV6-6,TRBJ2-1,TGTGCCAGCAGTTACCAACATGGGCGGAATGAGCAGTTCTTC,CASSYQHGRNEQFF
-,-,TRBV28,TRBJ1-2,TGTGCCAGCAGTTTGGCTTCGAAAGGGCTAAGGGGCTACACCTTC,CASSLASKGLRGYTF
-,TRBD2,TRBV27,TRBJ2-7,TGTGCCAGCAGTTTTTGGCGGGAGGGAATCTACGAGCAGTACTTC,CASSFWREGIYEQYF
-,TRBD2,TRBV24-1,TRBJ2-2,TGTGCCACCAGCCTAGCGGGAGGCCTCGAGCTGTTTTTT,CATSLAGGLELFF
-,TRBD1,TRBV7-9,TRBJ2-3,TGTGCCATACGGGGACAGCTAGGGGATACGCAGTATTTT,CAIRGQLGDTQYF
-,-,TRBV6-1,TRBJ1-2,TGTGCCAGCAGTGAAAAGACAGGCTTCGGCTACACCTTC,CASSEKTGFGYTF
-,-,TRBV19,TRBJ2-7,TGTGCCAGTAGTATAATAGGACCAACGCGCTACGAGCAGTACTTC,CASSIIGPTRYEQYF
-,TRBD1,TRBV7-2,TRBJ2-3,TGTGCCAGCAGCTTAGGGACAGGGCACACAGATACGCAGTATTTT,CASSLGTGHTDTQYF
-,TRBD1,TRBV7-9,TRBJ1-2,TGTGCCAGCAGCTCGGGACAGCGGGGCTACACCTTC,CASSSGQRGYTF
-,-,TRBV28,TRBJ1-4,TGTGCCAGCAGAATATTCAGGGGTCGGGGAAATGAAAAACTGTTTTTT,CASRIFRGRGNEKLFF
once,-,TRBV30,TRBJ2-6,TGTGCCTGGAGCCACTCTGGGGCCAACGTCCTGACTTTC,CAWSHSGANVLTF
-,TRBD1,TRBV4-1,TRBJ2-3,TGCGCCAGCAGCCAACCGGGACAGGGTCGTGACTCAGATACGCAGTATTTT,CASSQPGQGRDSDTQYF
few,-,TRBV28,TRBJ2-3,TGTGCCAGCAACTGGGCGAGCACAGATACGCAGTATTTT,CASNWASTDTQYF
-,-,TRBV10-2,TRBJ1-4,TGCGCCAGCAGTTTACAGGGAGGTAATGAAAAACTGTTTTTT,CASSLQGGNEKLFF
-,-,TRBV28,TRBJ2-5,TGTGCCAGCAGTCTGCCCGGATATCAAGAGACCCAGTACTTC,CASSLPGYQETQYF
-,-,TRBV9,TRBJ1-1,TGTGCCAGCAGCGTCTCCGGGAACACTGAAGCTTTCTTT,CASSVSGNTEAFF
-,TRBD2,TRBV2,TRBJ2-7,TGTGCCAGCGGCGGGACTACCTACGAGCAGTACTTC,CASGGTTYEQYF
-,-,TRBV7-9,TRBJ1-3,TGTGCCAGCAACCGGGAGGGGCTATCCTCTGGAAACACCATATATTTT,CASNREGLSSGNTIYF
-,TRBD2,TRBV5-1,TRBJ2-7,TGCGCCAGCAGCCGGACTAGCGGGAGTCTTCCTCGCGAGCAGTACTTC,CASSRTSGSLPREQYF
few,-,TRBV28,TRBJ1-2,TGTGCCAGCAGTCGGACAGTAGGCTACACCTTC,CASSRTVGYTF
-,-,TRBV27,TRBJ1-6,TGTGCCAGCAGTTTAGGAGTGGCTCGCAATTATAATTCACCCCTCCACTTT,CASSLGVARNYNSPLHF
-,-,TRBV5-5,TRBJ2-7,TGTGCCAGCAGCTTTGCCCCTACTCTAGCCTACGAGCAGTACTTC,CASSFAPTLAYEQYF
medium-sized,TRBD2,TRBV9,TRBJ2-5,TGTGCCAGCAGCCCAGAGGAGACTAGCGCTATAGAGACCCAGTACTTC,CASSPEETSAIETQYF
-,TRBD2,TRBV7-8,TRBJ2-1,TGTGCCAGCAGCTTAAACTTAAGGCTAGCGGGGGCTAGCTCCTACAATGAGCAGTTCTTC,CASSLNLRLAGASSYNEQFF
-,TRBD2,TRBV27,TRBJ2-3,TGTGCCAGCAGTTTATTCTGGACTAGCTCCGGGACAGATACGCAGTATTTT,CASSLFWTSSGTDTQYF
-,TRBD2,TRBV27,TRBJ2-1,TGTGCCAGCAGCTTATGGGCGTCTCGCGGGAGTTGGAATGAGCAGTTCTTC,CASSLWASRGSWNEQFF
-,-,TRBV29-1,TRBJ2-3,TGCAGCGTTGTCCAGGGGCGTAGCACAGATACGCAGTATTTT,CSVVQGRSTDTQYF
once,TRBD2,TRBV11-3,TRBJ2-7,TGTGCCAGCAGCTTAGGCGGGAGGGGCGAGCAGTACTTC,CASSLGGRGEQYF
-,TRBD1,TRBV6-1,TRBJ1-5,TGTGCCAGCAGTGAAAGCAGGGGGTTCGACAATCAGCCCCAGCATTTT,CASSESRGFDNQPQHF
few,-,TRBV5-4,TRBJ2-7,TGTGCCAGCAGCAACGGGGGCTTAGGCTACGAGCAGTACTTC,CASSNGGLGYEQYF
-,-,TRBV9,TRBJ1-2,TGTGCCAGCAGCGTAGGGCCAAGTCGCCACTATGGCTACACCTTC,CASSVGPSRHYGYTF
-,TRBD2,TRBV6-5,TRBJ2-7,TGTGCCAGCAGGGGAGCGGGAGGGGGCTACGAGCAGTACTTC,CASRGAGGGYEQYF
-,-,TRBV5-4,TRBJ2-4,TGTGCCAGCAGCGACATAAATCGAGACAATGGGAACATTCAGTACTTC,CASSDINRDNGNIQYF
-,TRBD1,TRBV6-6,TRBJ1-2,TGTGCCAGCAGTACACGGGACAGGGACTATGGCTACACCTTC,CASSTRDRDYGYTF
-,TRBD1,TRBV25-1,TRBJ2-2,TGTGCCGGGATTTGGGGACAGGGTGTTCCCGGGGAGCTGTTTTTT,CAGIWGQGVPGELFF
-,TRBD2,TRBV3-1/TRBV3-2,TRBJ2-3,TGTGCCAGCAGCCTACAGGGGACTAGCGGAGATACGCAGTATTTT,CASSLQGTSGDTQYF
-,TRBD2,TRBV10-2,TRBJ2-1,TGCGCCAGCAGTGAGTCAAGCGGGAGATCGGACAATGAGCAGTTCTTC,CASSESSGRSDNEQFF